This T cell receptor beta chain was observed in a study of blood T cells in healthy people across ages. A sample-barcoded 5' primer and a J-beta primer mix were used in a second PCR of roughly 6 to 11 cycles. A single record per CDR3 protein comes from TCRdb applying MiXCR to the 5' RACE reads. Here the sample spans 800,000 to 1,300,000 distinct CDR3 sequences, approximately 25% being singletons. In germline, CDR1 is LNHDA, CDR2 SQIVND (reference sequence). Trimming cost V 7 bases and J 5 bases, with 11 bases left between them. This CDR3 is built from 12 residues. This clonotype has more than one count but fewer than ten. Another study also made use of these data, one on T cells of mothers and their children.

The sample taken for sequencing was blood. This chain uses TRBV19 with TRBJ1-1; unclear D gene. This sequence originates from a girl aged 2-9 years in good health. This CDR3 reads CASISGGTEAFF. CDR3 sequence (DNA): TGTGCCAGTATATCGGGTGGGACTGAAGCTTTCTTT.